The rows below give T cell receptor beta chains drawn from one sample of a study of blood T cell repertoires in COVID-19. Sequenced by immunoSEQ multiplex PCR; TCRdb stores in-frame clones only, minus some. Of approximately 110,000 clones listed, 75% to 85% are singletons. Sequencing used peripheral blood. Receptor source: a woman aged 70 to 79 with acute or convalescent COVID-19. CDR3s include the opening cysteine and the closing phenylalanine or tryptophan. A D gene is named only where the DNA matches it firmly. Clone size is stated in some rows and not others, as once, few, many or a class when expanded.

size | J | V | D | CDR3 | DNA
. | TRBJ1-2 | TRBV27 | . | CASSLIGARGGYTF | TGTGCCAGCAGTTTAATAGGGGCAAGGGGTGGCTACACCTTC
. | TRBJ1-5 | TRBV6-1 | . | CASSEARRALNQPQHF | TGTGCCAGCAGTGAAGCGCGGCGGGCCCTCAATCAGCCCCAGCATTTT
. | TRBJ1-3 | TRBV18 | . | CASSQGGTAGNTIYF | TGTGCCAGCTCCCAGGGAGGGACGGCTGGAAACACCATATATTTT
. | TRBJ1-2 | TRBV5-8 | . | CASSLAARVDYGYTF | TGTGCCAGCAGCTTGGCCGCCAGGGTGGACTATGGCTACACCTTC
. | TRBJ2-7 | TRBV5-6 | . | CASSLEGENYEQYF | TGTGCCAGCAGCTTGGAGGGGGAAAACTACGAGCAGTACTTC
. | TRBJ1-2 | TRBV10-3 | TRBD1 | CAITPGQGFYGYTF | TGTGCCATCACCCCGGGACAGGGGTTCTATGGCTACACCTTC
. | TRBJ2-7 | TRBV7-9 | TRBD2 | CASSLTSGTYEQYF | TGTGCCAGCAGCCTCACTAGCGGTACCTACGAGCAGTACTTC
. | TRBJ1-1 | TRBV7-2 | TRBD1 | CASSLVPGGNTEAFF | TGTGCCAGCAGCTTAGTTCCAGGGGGCAACACTGAAGCTTTCTTT
. | TRBJ2-2 | TRBV29-1 | . | CSVDAGTGELFF | TGCAGCGTTGACGCAGGGACCGGGGAGCTGTTTTTT
. | TRBJ1-3 | TRBV5-1 | TRBD1 | CASSLGTGVFGNTIYF | TGCGCCAGCAGCTTAGGGACAGGGGTCTTCGGAAACACCATATATTTT
. | TRBJ1-5 | TRBV3-1/TRBV3-2 | TRBD1 | CASSQEGTGGNNQPQHF | TGTGCCAGCAGCCAAGAGGGGACAGGGGGAAACAATCAGCCCCAGCATTTT
. | TRBJ2-7 | TRBV7-2 | TRBD1 | CASSLLGQGPYEQYF | TGTGCCAGCAGCTTACTGGGACAGGGTCCCTACGAGCAGTACTTC
. | TRBJ2-5 | TRBV5-1 | . | CASRSLGARQETQYF | TGCGCCAGCAGGTCCTTAGGGGCCCGCCAAGAGACCCAGTACTTC
. | TRBJ1-5 | TRBV12-3/TRBV12-4 | . | CASSNREHPQHF | TGTGCCAGCAGTAACCGGGAACACCCCCAGCATTTT
. | TRBJ1-2 | TRBV19 | . | CASSPRVRDYGYTF | TGTGCCAGTAGTCCCCGGGTCAGGGACTATGGCTACACCTTC
. | TRBJ2-5 | TRBV30 | . | CAWSFVSETQYF | TGTGCCTGGAGTTTTGTGTCGGAGACCCAGTACTTC
. | TRBJ2-7 | TRBV6-6 | . | CASSYSRSYEQYF | TGTGCCAGCAGTTACTCCCGGTCCTACGAGCAGTACTTC
. | TRBJ1-1 | TRBV14 | . | CASSQDLWGPNTEAFF | TGTGCCAGCAGCCAAGATCTTTGGGGGCCGAACACTGAAGCTTTCTTT
once | TRBJ2-3 | TRBV5-6 | . | CASSLRGTDTQYF | TGTGCCAGCAGCTTAAGGGGAACAGATACGCAGTATTTT
. | TRBJ2-1 | TRBV18 | . | CASSPELPNEQFF | TGTGCCAGCTCACCGGAACTACCCAATGAGCAGTTCTTC
once | TRBJ2-5 | TRBV28 | . | CASSLGASETQYF | TGTGCCAGCAGTTTGGGGGCTTCAGAGACCCAGTACTTC
. | TRBJ1-1 | TRBV7-2 | . | CASRPNRQPNTEAFF | TGTGCCAGCAGGCCCAACAGACAGCCGAACACTGAAGCTTTCTTT
. | TRBJ2-3 | TRBV6-2/TRBV6-3 | . | CASSGTPRTDTQYF | TGTGCCAGCAGTGGGACTCCTCGCACAGATACGCAGTATTTT
. | TRBJ1-2 | TRBV6-5 | . | CASSYSRVSDGYTF | TGTGCCAGCAGTTACTCCAGGGTATCGGATGGCTACACCTTC
. | TRBJ2-2 | TRBV6-5 | . | CASSWARPVETGELFF | TGTGCCAGCAGTTGGGCAAGACCGGTGGAAACCGGGGAGCTGTTTTTT
. | TRBJ1-2 | TRBV6-5 | . | CASSYSYRNGYTF | TGTGCCAGCAGTTACTCTTACAGGAATGGCTACACCTTC
. | TRBJ2-1 | TRBV9 | . | CASSVGRAYNEQFF | TGTGCCAGCAGCGTAGGCAGGGCCTACAATGAGCAGTTCTTC
. | TRBJ1-2 | TRBV6-2/TRBV6-3 | TRBD1 | CASSPLTGTGAYGYTF | TGTGCCAGCAGCCCTCTGACCGGGACAGGGGCCTATGGCTACACCTTC
. | TRBJ2-3 | TRBV27 | TRBD2 | CASIPLGEGRGDTQYF | TGTGCCAGCATTCCCCTAGGGGAGGGCCGGGGAGATACGCAGTATTTT
. | TRBJ2-1 | TRBV6-2/TRBV6-3 | . | CASSYGSDSGNEQFF | TGTGCCAGCAGTTACGGGTCGGACTCAGGCAATGAGCAGTTCTTC
. | TRBJ2-2 | TRBV4-3 | . | CASSQDRVRVFTGELFF | TGCGCCAGCAGCCAAGATCGGGTCAGGGTTTTCACCGGGGAGCTGTTTTTT
. | TRBJ2-1 | TRBV7-9 | TRBD1 | CASTEGQGNNEQFF | TGTGCCAGCACCGAGGGACAGGGGAACAATGAGCAGTTCTTC
. | TRBJ1-6 | TRBV19 | . | CASSVDLRGPGDSPLHF | TGTGCCAGTAGTGTGGACTTAAGAGGGCCGGGAGATTCACCCCTCCACTTT
. | TRBJ2-3 | TRBV10-1 | TRBD2 | CASSEGLAGPDTQYF | TGCGCCAGCAGTGAGGGACTAGCGGGGCCAGATACGCAGTATTTT
. | TRBJ1-1 | TRBV2 | . | CASSSTMGGTEAFF | TGTGCCAGCAGCTCAACTATGGGAGGTACTGAAGCTTTCTTT
. | TRBJ1-3 | TRBV6-6 | TRBD1 | CASSYPTGAGNTIYF | TGTGCCAGCAGTTACCCGACAGGGGCTGGAAACACCATATATTTT
. | TRBJ1-1 | TRBV5-1 | TRBD1 | CASSEGQGVYTEAFF | TGCGCCAGCAGCGAAGGACAGGGGGTGTACACTGAAGCTTTCTTT
. | TRBJ1-1 | TRBV29-1 | . | CSALQARGTEAFF | TGCAGCGCCCTACAGGCGCGGGGCACTGAAGCTTTCTTT
. | TRBJ1-2 | TRBV19 | TRBD1 | CASSGTGNSFYGYTF | TGTGCCAGTAGCGGGACAGGGAACTCTTTTTATGGCTACACCTTC
once | TRBJ1-2 | TRBV6-5 | . | CASSSPIGDGYTF | TGTGCCAGCAGCTCTCCGATCGGGGATGGCTACACCTTC
once | TRBJ2-1 | TRBV14 | TRBD2 | CASSHYGTSGRNEQFF | TGTGCCAGCAGCCACTATGGGACTAGCGGGAGGAATGAGCAGTTCTTC
. | TRBJ2-2 | TRBV19 | . | CASSLRRQGPNTGELFF | TGTGCCAGTAGTTTACGTAGGCAGGGGCCGAACACCGGGGAGCTGTTTTTT
. | TRBJ2-7 | TRBV7-8 | . | CASSLGTGIRYEQYF | TGTGCCAGCAGCTTAGGTACCGGGATACGGTACGAGCAGTACTTC
. | TRBJ2-7 | TRBV5-4 | . | CASRLTGSYEQYF | TGTGCCAGCAGATTGACAGGTTCCTACGAGCAGTACTTC
. | TRBJ2-5 | TRBV5-1 | TRBD1 | CASSSGQLKQETQYF | TGCGCCAGCAGCTCGGGACAGCTGAAACAAGAGACCCAGTACTTC
once | TRBJ1-6 | TRBV5-4 | . | CASSSWGLGFSSPLHF | TGTGCCAGCAGCTCGTGGGGGCTCGGGTTTAGTTCACCCCTCCACTTT
. | TRBJ1-1 | TRBV19 | TRBD1 | CASSINRGGGTEAFF | TGTGCCAGTAGTATCAACAGGGGAGGAGGCACTGAAGCTTTCTTT
. | TRBJ1-4 | TRBV3-1/TRBV3-2 | . | CASSQETGQNEKLFF | TGTGCCAGCAGCCAGGAGACAGGTCAGAATGAAAAACTGTTTTTT
. | TRBJ2-2 | TRBV4-2 | TRBD2 | CASSQLISGVNTGELFF | TGTGCCAGCAGCCAATTAATTAGCGGGGTCAACACCGGGGAGCTGTTTTTT
. | TRBJ2-1 | TRBV7-2 | . | CASSKRGGIVDEQFF | TGTGCCAGCAGCAAGAGGGGGGGAATTGTGGATGAGCAGTTCTTC
few | TRBJ2-7 | TRBV7-9 | . | CASSLGGIAYEQYF | TGTGCCAGCAGCTTAGGCGGTATCGCCTACGAGCAGTACTTC
. | TRBJ1-2 | TRBV4-3 | . | CASSQRDGVTYGYTF | TGCGCCAGCAGCCAGCGGGACGGAGTTACCTATGGCTACACCTTC
. | TRBJ2-5 | TRBV19 | TRBD1 | CASSIVPDRGETQYF | TGTGCCAGTAGTATAGTCCCGGACAGGGGAGAGACCCAGTACTTC
once | TRBJ2-7 | TRBV7-8 | . | CASRLPEAEQYF | TGTGCCAGCAGACTACCCGAGGCTGAGCAGTACTTC
. | TRBJ2-7 | TRBV6-5 | . | CASSYSGLNYEQYF | TGTGCCAGCAGTTACTCGGGACTGAACTACGAGCAGTACTTC
. | TRBJ1-2 | TRBV12-3/TRBV12-4 | . | CASSLVAGYTF | TGTGCCAGCAGTTTAGTAGCGGGCTACACCTTC
few | TRBJ1-6 | TRBV7-2 | TRBD1 | CASSLIGQGDSPLHF | TGTGCCAGCAGCTTAATTGGACAGGGTGATTCACCCCTCCACTTT
. | TRBJ2-7 | TRBV5-6 | TRBD2 | CASSFSLGGTEQYF | TGTGCCAGCAGCTTTTCCTTGGGGGGGACCGAGCAGTACTTC
. | TRBJ2-7 | TRBV7-2 | . | CASSRISDGLYEQYF | TGTGCCAGCAGCCGCATCTCGGACGGACTGTACGAGCAGTACTTC
. | TRBJ1-6 | TRBV18 | TRBD1 | CASSTGGPGSYNSPLHF | TGTGCCAGCTCGACAGGGGGACCGGGCTCCTATAATTCACCCCTCCACTTT